A selection of T cell receptor beta chains follows, all from one sample in a study of vaccination and CD4 T cells after COVID-19. TCRdb analysed the PCR reads with MiXCR anew, one entry per CDR3 protein. The sample lists some 7,000 distinct CDR3 sequences, 35% occurring once. These TCRs' antigens remain unknown. The material sequenced was CD4+ T cells from blood, cultured in vitro. The receptors were sampled from a human donor in good health. CDR3s include the opening cysteine and the closing phenylalanine or tryptophan. The order of the fields is D gene, clone size, V gene, J gene, CDR3 DNA, CDR3 protein. D genes are given only for firm matches. Part of the rows lack a size; the others show once, few, many or a class for expanded clones.

>-|-|TRBV3-1|TRBJ2-5
TGTGCCAGCAGCCTAGGGACGGTGGAAGAGACCCAGTACTTC
CASSLGTVEETQYF
>-|-|TRBV7-8|TRBJ1-2
TGTGCCAGCAGCTTATCCGGTTATGGCTACACCTTC
CASSLSGYGYTF
>TRBD1|few|TRBV6-1|TRBJ1-5
TGTGCCAGCAGTGACACCAGGGGGGATTTACGGCCCCAGCATTTT
CASSDTRGDLRPQHF
>TRBD1|-|TRBV10-3|TRBJ1-2
TGTGCCATCAGCGTCCAGGGGGCCGACTATGGCTACACCTTC
CAISVQGADYGYTF
>-|few|TRBV12-3/TRBV12-4|TRBJ2-7
TGTGCCAGCAGTTTAGGCACCTTGACCTACGAGCAGTACTTC
CASSLGTLTYEQYF
>TRBD1|once|TRBV11-2|TRBJ1-2
TGTGCCAGCAGCCCTACAGGGGACGGAGGTGGCCACACCTTC
CASSPTGDGGGHTF
>TRBD1|few|TRBV7-8|TRBJ1-5
TGTGCCAGCAGCTTAGTGAGATTGGGACAGAAAAATCAGCCCCAGCATTTT
CASSLVRLGQKNQPQHF
>TRBD2|-|TRBV5-4|TRBJ2-5
TGTGCCAGCAGCCGGGGACTACCCCAAGAGACCCAGTACTTC
CASSRGLPQETQYF
>TRBD1|few|TRBV5-8|TRBJ1-5
TGTGCCAGCAGCTTGGGGACAGGTCAGCCCCAGCATTTT
CASSLGTGQPQHF
>-|few|TRBV7-2|TRBJ2-5
TGTGCCAGCAGCTTTGAGCGGCAAGAGACCCAGTACTTC
CASSFERQETQYF
>TRBD2|few|TRBV7-9|TRBJ2-1
TGTGCCAGCTGGAGCGGGGGGAAGATCGATGAGCAGTTCTTC
CASWSGGKIDEQFF
>-|-|TRBV2|TRBJ2-1
TGTGCCAGCAGTGAAGCTCCCAATGAGCAGTTCTTC
CASSEAPNEQFF
>-|few|TRBV10-3|TRBJ1-6
TGTGCCATCACTAAGGATTATAATTCACCCCTCCACTTT
CAITKDYNSPLHF
>-|medium-sized|TRBV20-1|TRBJ1-5
TGCAGTGCTTTCAGGGTTGATCAGCCCCAGCATTTT
CSAFRVDQPQHF
>-|-|TRBV6-5|TRBJ2-1
TGTGCCAGCAGTTACTCAAGAGTTTCTGAGCAGTTCTTC
CASSYSRVSEQFF
>TRBD2|medium-sized|TRBV7-6|TRBJ2-5
TGTGCCAGCAGCCCCGGGACTAGCGGGGAGACCCAGTACTTC
CASSPGTSGETQYF
>-|-|TRBV6-1|TRBJ2-7
TGTGCCAGCAGTGAACAGTCAGGTTTAAGCTACGAGCAGTACTTC
CASSEQSGLSYEQYF
>-|-|TRBV12-3/TRBV12-4|TRBJ2-2
TGTGCCAGCTCGGCAGGGGTGGCCGGGGAGCTGTTTTTT
CASSAGVAGELFF
>-|-|TRBV27|TRBJ1-5
TGTGCCAGCAGAAATCTCAGGGGAGATAATCAGCCCCAGCATTTT
CASRNLRGDNQPQHF
>-|-|TRBV5-1|TRBJ2-5
TGCGCCAGCAGCCAGTCCCACGGACAAGAGACCCAGTACTTC
CASSQSHGQETQYF
>-|-|TRBV29-1|TRBJ1-2
TGCAGCGCCGCCGACGGATCCAGCATCTATGGCTACACCTTC
CSAADGSSIYGYTF
>TRBD2|-|TRBV7-3|TRBJ2-7
TGTGCCAGCACCAATACCCAGTTCCCGGGACTAGCGAGTGAGCAGTACTTC
CASTNTQFPGLASEQYF
>-|-|TRBV12-3/TRBV12-4|TRBJ1-2
TGTGCCAGCACCTTTCAGCAGGGTCACGGCTACACCTTC
CASTFQQGHGYTF
>TRBD2|-|TRBV7-9|TRBJ2-3
TGTGCCAGCAGCTGGAAGCTAGCGGGGCTCACAGATACGCAGTATTTT
CASSWKLAGLTDTQYF
>-|few|TRBV20-1|TRBJ2-3
TGCAGTGCTAGCGTGACGGCAGATACGCAGTATTTT
CSASVTADTQYF
>-|few|TRBV2|TRBJ1-1
TGTGCCAGCAGTGTTAGGGTTGAGGGCACTGAAGCTTTCTTT
CASSVRVEGTEAFF
>TRBD2|-|TRBV7-7|TRBJ2-1
TGTGCTAGCAGCCAGGGACTAGCGGGGGTAGATGAGCAGTTCTTC
CASSQGLAGVDEQFF
>-|-|TRBV5-1|TRBJ2-5
TGCGCCAGCAGCTTGGTGAGGGGGAACCGAGAGACCCAGTACTTC
CASSLVRGNRETQYF